This T cell receptor (beta chain) was sequenced in a study of T-cell reconstitution after alpha-beta-depleted transplantation in children (dated by TCRdb to the mid-2010s). Turning to the overall study: Using TCR repertoire profiling, the study followed T-cell immune reconstitution in a quantitative way in children after TCRalphabeta/CD19-depleted allogeneic hematopoietic cell transplantation.

In the paper's terms, the treatment or condition label means: allogeneic hematopoietic cell transplantation with graft depleted of TCRalphabeta T cells and CD19 B cells. The transplant recipients were children given TCRalphabeta/CD19-depleted allogeneic hematopoietic cell grafts. The library came from PCR. The listed sequencing device is Illumina HiSeq 2500. TCR library preparation used molecular barcoding, with unique molecular identifiers applied to normalize quantification of the TCRbeta repertoire. In TCRdb, the public reads were trimmed at Q25 with fastp and aligned with MiXCR, with productive beta chains retained. CDR3 protein duplicates are merged, each entry listing the most common genes and DNA. This sample holds a few hundred thousand distinct CDR3 sequences; 10% to 15% were observed only once. In total, the top ten clones hold 2.2% of the sample. CDR1 is given as SEHNR and CDR2 as FQNEAQ, both from the germline V gene (reference sequence). The CDR3 goes from the cysteine to the phenylalanine over 15 residues. CDR3 DNA only is kept here, 45 bases in frame from base 1. V is reduced by 1 base and J by 2 bases, leaving a spacing of 11 bases between them.

A note on this clonotype: Its antigen is unknown. Qualities for individual bases were not recorded, and no much larger clone is one base off.

General conclusions and limits of the study: The frequencies of hyperexpanded clones fell over the following months, and after one year, T-cell counts and TCRbeta diversity were mostly attributed to newly produced T cells. The high TCRbeta diversity at day 60 in some patients was ascribed to recipient T cells and intrathymic progenitors that had survived conditioning. About two months after transplant, the apparently early recovery of alphabetaT-cell counts reportedly depended on just several hundred clones that had expanded rapidly and came from non-depleted graft cells.

Here the chain combines TRBV7-9 and TRBJ1-2, with a weak D call of TRBD1 (6 bases match). Sequences were derived from PBMCs, mostly from graft donor cells, sampled 360 days after TCRalphabeta/CD19-depleted stem cell transplant. The sequence was obtained from a male patient aged 10 to 17 who had a stem cell transplant for acute myeloid leukemia, so the T cells may come from the graft donor. The nucleotide sequence reads TGTGCCAGCAGCTTAGAACAGGGATTAAACTATGGCTACACCTTC. Translated, it gives CASSLEQGLNYGYTF.